This is a list of T cell receptor beta chains from one sample in a study of blood T cell repertoires in COVID-19. TCRdb keeps only in-frame clones here, not all; method: immunoSEQ multiplex PCR. The sample carries about half a million clones, roughly nine tenths recorded once. The sample consisted of PBMCs or T cells enriched from blood (not recorded which). These receptors were obtained from a woman aged 55-70 years who had recovered from COVID-19. The CDR3 runs from the conserved cysteine through the conserved F or W. A D gene is named only where the DNA matches it firmly. Clone size is given for some rows only: seen once, a few or many times, or a class if the clone is expanded.

CASSLDRGSYEQYF,TGTGCCAGCAGCTTGGACAGGGGCTCCTACGAGCAGTACTTC,-,TRBV5-6,TRBD1,TRBJ2-7
CASSQGSYSSNTEAFF,TGTGCCAGCAGCCAAGGTTCTTACAGCTCGAACACTGAAGCTTTCTTT,-,TRBV3-1/TRBV3-2,-,TRBJ1-1
CASRYRDTSYGYTF,TGTGCCAGCAGATACCGGGACACTTCTTATGGCTACACCTTC,-,TRBV6-5,-,TRBJ1-2
CASSQAGVSESYTF,TGTGCCAGCAGCCAAGCAGGGGTCTCGGAGAGCTACACCTTC,-,TRBV3-1/TRBV3-2,-,TRBJ1-2
CAITRGGTEAFF,TGTGCCATCACGCGGGGGGGCACTGAAGCTTTCTTT,-,TRBV10-3,-,TRBJ1-1
CASSYPTSGGTTDTQYF,TGTGCCAGCAGTTACCCGACTAGCGGGGGGACCACAGATACGCAGTATTTT,-,TRBV6-2/TRBV6-3,TRBD2,TRBJ2-3
CASSSGLGNTIYF,TGTGCCAGCAGCTCCGGACTAGGAAACACCATATATTTT,-,TRBV2,-,TRBJ1-3
CASSSLAGGSTDTQYF,TGTGCCAGCAGCTCACTAGCGGGGGGCTCCACAGATACGCAGTATTTT,-,TRBV11-2,TRBD2,TRBJ2-3
CASSVDREDTQYF,TGTGCCAGCAGCGTCGACAGGGAAGATACGCAGTATTTT,-,TRBV7-2,TRBD1,TRBJ2-3
CASSSEQVLVFGYTF,TGTGCCAGCTCATCGGAACAGGTTTTGGTATTTGGCTACACCTTC,-,TRBV18,-,TRBJ1-2
CASSVGDLRSSYEQYF,TGTGCCAGCAGCGTAGGAGACTTAAGAAGCTCCTACGAGCAGTACTTC,-,TRBV9,-,TRBJ2-7
CASTNPGTSQETQYF,TGTGCCAGCACCAACCCCGGGACTAGTCAAGAGACCCAGTACTTC,-,TRBV6-5,TRBD2,TRBJ2-5
CASRPTGDYGYTF,TGTGCCAGCCGCCCGACAGGCGACTATGGCTACACCTTC,-,TRBV2,-,TRBJ1-2
CASSHYYPLAGGQNEQFF,TGCGCCAGCAGCCATTACTACCCCTTAGCGGGGGGGCAGAATGAGCAGTTCTTC,-,TRBV4-1,TRBD2,TRBJ2-1
CASSLGGTPTNYGYTF,TGTGCCAGCAGCTTAGGGGGGACACCCACTAACTATGGCTACACCTTC,few,TRBV7-2,-,TRBJ1-2
CASSQRGGFTGELFF,TGTGCCAGCAGCCAACGCGGGGGGTTCACCGGGGAGCTGTTTTTT,-,TRBV3-1/TRBV3-2,TRBD2,TRBJ2-2
CASRMRVTNEKLFF,TGTGCCAGTAGGATGCGGGTTACTAATGAAAAACTGTTTTTT,-,TRBV19,-,TRBJ1-4
CAIRTGGFGGYTF,TGTGCCATCAGGACAGGGGGATTTGGAGGCTACACCTTC,once,TRBV10-3,TRBD1,TRBJ1-2
CASSEVGYTF,TGTGCCAGCAGTGAAGTAGGCTACACCTTC,-,TRBV6-1,-,TRBJ1-2
CASSSGHTSTDTQYF,TGCGCCAGCAGCTCTGGACACACTAGCACAGATACGCAGTATTTT,once,TRBV5-1,-,TRBJ2-3
CASSQPTSGGRYEQYF,TGCGCCAGCAGCCAACCTACTAGCGGGGGTCGGTACGAGCAGTACTTC,-,TRBV4-1,TRBD2,TRBJ2-7
CASSNDRYTEAFF,TGTGCCAGTAGTAACGACAGATACACTGAAGCTTTCTTT,once,TRBV19,-,TRBJ1-1
CASSQAPFGANVLTF,TGCGCCAGCAGCCAAGCTCCGTTCGGGGCCAACGTCCTGACTTTC,-,TRBV4-1,-,TRBJ2-6
CASSDGGLGEKLFF,TGTGCCAGCAGCGACGGGGGATTGGGGGAAAAACTGTTTTTT,-,TRBV6-5,-,TRBJ1-4
CASSVTGSNEQFF,TGTGCCAGCAGCGTGACAGGGTCCAATGAGCAGTTCTTC,-,TRBV7-9,TRBD1,TRBJ2-1
CASSSHSGNTIYF,TGTGCCAGCAGCTCCCACTCTGGAAACACCATATATTTT,-,TRBV3-1/TRBV3-2,-,TRBJ1-3
CASRAGTSGGNLPGELFF,TGTGCCAGTAGGGCCGGGACTAGCGGGGGGAACCTCCCGGGGGAGCTGTTTTTT,-,TRBV19,TRBD2,TRBJ2-2
CATSDYDVFGGRQDTQYF,TGTGCCACCAGTGATTACGATGTATTCGGGGGGCGTCAAGATACGCAGTATTTT,-,TRBV24-1,-,TRBJ2-3
CASSYRTSGGANTGELFF,TGTGCCAGCAGTTACAGGACTAGCGGGGGGGCGAACACCGGGGAGCTGTTTTTT,-,TRBV6-8,TRBD2,TRBJ2-2
CASSPGTVTYEQYF,TGCGCCAGCAGCCCAGGGACAGTAACCTACGAGCAGTACTTC,-,TRBV5-1,TRBD1,TRBJ2-7
CASSEQGLGGYTF,TGTGCCAGCAGTGAACAGGGCTTGGGAGGCTACACCTTC,-,TRBV2,-,TRBJ1-2
CASGLARGTVQETQYF,TGTGCTAGTGGTTTGGCAAGGGGGACAGTCCAAGAGACCCAGTACTTC,once,TRBV12-5,TRBD1,TRBJ2-5
CASSRAGGPSSYNEQFF,TGCGCCAGCAGCCGAGCGGGGGGGCCTAGCTCCTACAATGAGCAGTTCTTC,-,TRBV4-1,TRBD2,TRBJ2-1
CASSLGLAGTDTQYF,TGCGCCAGCAGCTTGGGACTAGCGGGCACAGATACGCAGTATTTT,-,TRBV5-1,TRBD2,TRBJ2-3
CASRQGAPNEKLFF,TGTGCCAGCAGACAGGGCGCCCCTAATGAAAAACTGTTTTTT,few,TRBV2,-,TRBJ1-4
CASSLVAGSGNTIYF,TGTGCCAGCAGCTTGGTTGCGGGTAGTGGAAACACCATATATTTT,few,TRBV5-5,-,TRBJ1-3
CATMSSGGTEEQFF,TGTGCCACCATGTCTAGCGGGGGGACTGAGGAGCAGTTCTTC,-,TRBV24-1,TRBD2,TRBJ2-1
CAWLLGQGANGYTF,TGTGCCTGGCTTTTGGGACAGGGGGCGAATGGCTACACCTTC,-,TRBV30,TRBD1,TRBJ1-2
CASQGDSNQPQHF,TGTGCCAGCCAGGGGGATAGCAATCAGCCCCAGCATTTT,-,TRBV6-5,TRBD1,TRBJ1-5
CATGGGAGETQYF,TGTGCCACTGGCGGGGGGGCCGGAGAGACCCAGTACTTC,once,TRBV7-2,TRBD2,TRBJ2-5
CASLRGWNQPQHF,TGTGCCAGCCTTCGGGGTTGGAATCAGCCCCAGCATTTT,-,TRBV28,-,TRBJ1-5
CASSLVPTSGGLKNIQYF,TGTGCCAGCAGCTTAGTTCCGACTAGCGGGGGCCTCAAAAACATTCAGTACTTC,-,TRBV11-2,TRBD2,TRBJ2-4
CASSPPQRGYQPQHF,TGTGCCAGTAGTCCCCCACAGCGGGGTTATCAGCCCCAGCATTTT,once,TRBV19,-,TRBJ1-5
CASSVGGRRGTDTQYF,TGTGCCAGCAGCGTAGGGGGTAGGCGGGGTACAGATACGCAGTATTTT,once,TRBV9,-,TRBJ2-3
CARSTGNFVGYTF,TGTGCCAGGTCGACAGGGAATTTTGTGGGCTACACCTTC,-,TRBV6-5,TRBD1,TRBJ1-2
CASSLDSGTDTQYF,TGCGCCAGCAGCTTGGACTCGGGCACAGATACGCAGTATTTT,once,TRBV5-1,-,TRBJ2-3
CASSLDPSLAATNEKLFF,TGCGCCAGCAGCTTGGATCCGTCATTAGCGGCAACTAATGAAAAACTGTTTTTT,-,TRBV5-1,-,TRBJ1-4
CASRNRVHGNTIYF,TGCGCCAGCAGGAACCGGGTCCACGGAAACACCATATATTTT,-,TRBV10-1,-,TRBJ1-3
CASSLQGANYGYTF,TGCGCCAGCAGTCTACAGGGGGCGAACTATGGCTACACCTTC,-,TRBV5-1,TRBD1,TRBJ1-2
CASSVLSGGANEQFF,TGTGCCAGCAGTGTCCTTAGCGGGGGGGCCAATGAGCAGTTCTTC,-,TRBV27,TRBD2,TRBJ2-1